A single sample is the source of the 18 T cell receptor beta chains below, sequenced in a study of control samples from healthy donors and cancer patients (dated by TCRdb to 2018 to 2021). Library prep was done by the immunoSEQ multiplex PCR assay. TCRdb holds this immuneACCESS table with in-frame rearrangements only. Some clones are missing; in checked studies, unresolved V genes explain under half, and the rest has no known cause. This sample holds roughly 100,000 clones; just over 85% were observed only once. Jointly, the top ten make up 13% to 15% of the sample. Sequenced material: blood. These TCRs come from a man aged 30 to 45 in good health.

The chain recombines TRBV9 with TRBJ2-1; 9 bases fit TRBD2. The V segment lost 0 bases and the J segment 9 bases; nucleotides outside the gene matches: 7. Germline lookup yields CDR1 SGDLS and CDR2 YYNGEE. The CDR3 runs to 15 residues. The CDR3 region is CASSVGTSEVGEQFF. The CDR3 nucleotides are TGTGCCAGCAGCGTAGGGACTAGCGAGGTCGGTGAGCAGTTCTTC.

V and J are TRBV24-1 and TRBJ2-2, with D possibly matching TRBD2 (6 bases). Trimming shortened V by 4 bases and J by 4 bases, and 18 bases separated the two germline ends. CDR3 length: 17 amino acids. CDR1 and CDR2 (germline): KGHDR, SFDVKD. CDR3 sequence reads: CATSDPPPVGSTGELFF. The CDR3 DNA sequence: TGTGCCACCAGTGACCCGCCCCCGGTCGGGAGCACCGGGGAGCTGTTTTTT.

V is TRBV28 and J is TRBJ1-5; no clear D. This CDR3 spans 15 amino acids. From germline, CDR1 is MDHEN and CDR2 SYDVKM. Trimming removed 6 bases from V and 2 bases from J, with 14 bases in between. The CDR3 loop reads CASSPVSWRNQPQHF. For the CDR3, the DNA is TGTGCCAGCAGCCCAGTTAGTTGGCGCAATCAGCCCCAGCATTTT.

This clone has a handful of counts. The chain carries TRBV10-1 and TRBJ2-1; D is unclear. This CDR3 spans 14 amino acids. V was trimmed by 2 bases and J by 9 bases, leaving 14 bases between them. Germline V CDR1 and CDR2: WNHNN, SYGVQD (reference sequence). CDR3 in DNA: TGCGCCAGCAGTGAGGCACCCGGTCGGCGTGAGCAGTTCTTC. Amino acid sequence: CASSEAPGRREQFF.

The chain couples TRBV4-1 to TRBJ2-3; no reliable D call. The length of the CDR3 is 16 residues. Trimming removed 0 bases at V and 4 bases at J, with 14 bases between. CDR1 is MGHRA and CDR2 is YSYEKL in the germline V gene. CDR3 DNA: TGCGCCAGCAGCCAAGATCTGTGGGATCTCGCAGATACGCAGTATTTT. Its protein is CASSQDLWDLADTQYF.

V usage is TRBV28 and J usage is TRBJ2-7; D is uncertain. Germline-derived CDR1 and CDR2 are MDHEN and SYDVKM. Trimming took off 4 bases at V and 4 bases at J, with 17 bases between the two ends. There are 15 residues in the CDR3. The CDR3 reads CASSWAGQVGYEQYF. Here the CDR3 DNA reads TGTGCCAGCAGTTGGGCCGGCCAGGTTGGGTACGAGCAGTACTTC.

V and J are TRBV27 and TRBJ2-3; D is unclear. V was pared by 6 bases and J by 2 bases, with 3 bases between. The CDR3 is 11 amino acids. The germline V gene encodes CDR1 MNHEY and CDR2 SMNVEV (reference sequence). The CDR3: CASRATDTQYF. CDR3 bases: TGTGCCAGCAGGGCCACAGATACGCAGTATTTT.

V and J are TRBV7-2 and TRBJ2-1; 11 bases fit TRBD2. The CDR3 is made up of 15 amino acids. The germline CDR1 and CDR2 sequences are SGHTA and FQGNSA. V lost 8 bases, J lost 4 bases, and 7 bases stayed unmatched. The CDR3 nucleotides are TGTGCCAGCCCCTCCCTAGCGGGAGGTTACAATGAGCAGTTCTTC. It is translated as CASPSLAGGYNEQFF.

This chain connects TRBV6-2 or TRBV6-3 to TRBJ2-3; TRBD2 might be the D (6 bases). Germline-derived CDR1 and CDR2 are MNHEY and SVGEGT. V lost 4 bases to trimming and J lost 3 bases, with 20 bases between them. The CDR3 extends over 17 amino acids. The CDR3 reads CASSSEGSGSSTDTQYF. The CDR3 region has the DNA TGTGCCAGCAGTTCTGAGGGGAGCGGGTCCTCTACAGATACGCAGTATTTT.

The CDR3 region has the DNA TGTGCCAGTTCGGCTGGGGCCGGCGCAGATACGCAGTATTTT. Its protein product is CASSAGAGADTQYF. The chain employs TRBV6-4 and TRBJ2-3; TRBD1 is a possible D gene (5 bases). The CDR3 is made up of 14 amino acids. V dropped 9 bases and J dropped 4 bases, with 17 bases sitting between them. Germline V lookup: CDR1 MRHNA, CDR2 SNTAGT.

The rearrangement links TRBV6-5 to TRBJ2-1; 8 bases fit TRBD2. Germline CDR1 is MNHEY and CDR2 is SVGAGI. The CDR3 sequence is 14 residues long. Losses at the gene ends were 6 bases for V and 5 bases for J; bases not matched to a gene: 6. Here the CDR3 reads CASRTSGKNNEQFF. The CDR3 bases are TGTGCCAGCAGAACTAGCGGCAAGAACAATGAGCAGTTCTTC.

The chain combines TRBV4-1 with TRBJ2-7; the D gene is possibly TRBD2 (6 bases). The V end was cut by 7 bases, the J end by 3 bases, with 13 bases between. The CDR3 length is 13 residues. Germline V CDR1 and CDR2: MGHRA, YSYEKL. The CDR3 region has the DNA TGCGCCAGCATGTCGCTAGCGAGCTACGAGCAGTACTTC. Protein sequence: CASMSLASYEQYF.

This chain links TRBV5-1 with TRBJ1-6; D is perhaps TRBD1 (5 bases). Germline values: CDR1 SGHRS, CDR2 YFSETQ. With 0 bases removed from V and 8 bases from J, the gap between germline ends came to 9 bases. This CDR3 is 14 amino acids long. The CDR3 sequence: CASSLGQPDSPLHF. In DNA, the CDR3 is TGCGCCAGCAGCTTGGGACAGCCCGATTCACCCCTCCACTTT.

The chain is built from TRBV28 and TRBJ2-7; 12 bases map to TRBD2. CDR1 is MDHEN and CDR2 is SYDVKM in the germline V gene. The junction had 5 bases not matched to a gene; V was cut back by 8 bases and J by 3 bases. The CDR3 loop spans 14 amino acids. CDR3 protein: CASQPTSGSYEQYF. CDR3 nucleotides: TGTGCCAGCCAACCGACTAGCGGGAGCTACGAGCAGTACTTC.

This chain connects TRBV7-2 to TRBJ1-5; D possibly corresponds to TRBD1 (6 bases). This CDR3 contains 16 residues. Germline loops: CDR1 SGHTA, CDR2 FQGNSA. The V end was cut by 1 base, the J end by 3 bases, with 13 bases between. The CDR3 DNA is TGTGCCAGCAGCTTAGGTTCCAGGGGAAACAATCAGCCCCAGCATTTT. Encoded protein: CASSLGSRGNNQPQHF. Together with reference TRBV7-2 and TRBJ1-5, the CDR3 gives the full variable domain: GAGVSQSPSNKVTEKGKDVELRCDPISGHTALYWYRQSLGQGLEFLIYFQGNSAPDKSGLPSDRFSAERTGGSVSTLTIQRTQQEDSAVYLCASSLGSRGNNQPQHFGDGTRLSIL.

V usage is TRBV29-1 and J usage is TRBJ1-2; D unclear. The V gene's germline CDR1 is SQVTM and CDR2 ANQGSEA. Trimming stripped 6 bases from V and 6 bases from J, with 11 bases between. There are 11 residues in the CDR3. Here the CDR3 DNA reads TGCAGCGTCAGGTTCGAGGATGGCTACACCTTC. The encoded protein is CSVRFEDGYTF.

V gene TRBV14 combines with J gene TRBJ1-3, with 7 bases that match TRBD1. Losses at the gene ends were 4 bases for V and 7 bases for J; bases not matched to a gene: 10. The CDR3 extends over 15 amino acids. Germline V lookup: CDR1 SGHDN, CDR2 FVKESK. The CDR3: CASSLTRDSSNTIYF. Here the CDR3 DNA reads TGTGCCAGCAGCCTAACTCGGGACAGCAGCAACACCATATATTTT.

The chain combines TRBV6-2 or TRBV6-3 with TRBJ1-2; D not resolved. This CDR3 comprises 13 residues. Germline CDR1 reads MNHEY; CDR2 reads SVGEGT. Trimming left V 6 bases short and J 4 bases short, with 12 bases between. CDR3 region: CASSRTEAYGYTF. The CDR3 region has the DNA TGTGCCAGCAGCAGGACGGAAGCCTATGGCTACACCTTC.